A selection of T cell receptor beta chains follows, all from one sample in a study of Tregs in tolerant kidney transplant recipients. Profiled with immunoSEQ multiplex PCR; TCRdb holds only in-frame clones, not every one. The sample carries some 110,000 clones, 85% to 95% recorded once. The specimen sequenced was CD4+ T cells from blood. The receptors originated from a human donor in good health. Each CDR3 is given with its conserved first and last residue. The order of the fields is clone size, J gene, V gene, CDR3 length, D gene, CDR3 protein, CDR3 DNA. D genes are given only for firm matches. Clone size is not always given. Where it is, it says once, few, many or a class for expanded clones.

clone_size: .
j_call: TRBJ2-5
v_call: TRBV29-1
cdr3_length: 12
d_call: .
cdr3_aa: CSEKRAQETQYF
cdr3_nt: TGCAGCGAGAAAAGGGCCCAAGAGACCCAGTACTTC

clone_size: .
j_call: TRBJ1-2
v_call: TRBV6-1
cdr3_length: 15
d_call: TRBD1
cdr3_aa: CASRGGQGDNYGYTF
cdr3_nt: TGTGCCAGCAGGGGAGGACAGGGAGATAATTATGGCTACACCTTC

clone_size: .
j_call: TRBJ1-1
v_call: TRBV7-2
cdr3_length: 12
d_call: .
cdr3_aa: CASSLDRTEAFF
cdr3_nt: TGTGCCAGCAGCTTAGACAGAACTGAAGCTTTCTTT

clone_size: .
j_call: TRBJ2-5
v_call: TRBV7-8
cdr3_length: 18
d_call: .
cdr3_aa: CASQPYDGPGAPQETQYF
cdr3_nt: TGTGCCAGCCAGCCATATGATGGGCCTGGGGCCCCTCAAGAGACCCAGTACTTC

clone_size: .
j_call: TRBJ2-3
v_call: TRBV11-2
cdr3_length: 15
d_call: TRBD2
cdr3_aa: CASSLALAGTDTQYF
cdr3_nt: TGTGCCAGCAGCTTAGCGCTAGCGGGCACAGATACGCAGTATTTT

clone_size: .
j_call: TRBJ2-7
v_call: TRBV7-9
cdr3_length: 12
d_call: TRBD2
cdr3_aa: CASSPREGEQYF
cdr3_nt: TGTGCCAGCAGCCCCCGGGAGGGTGAGCAGTACTTC

clone_size: .
j_call: TRBJ1-5
v_call: TRBV5-6
cdr3_length: 12
d_call: .
cdr3_aa: CASSSDGKPQHF
cdr3_nt: TGTGCCAGCAGCTCGGACGGGAAGCCCCAGCATTTT

clone_size: .
j_call: TRBJ2-3
v_call: TRBV5-4
cdr3_length: 15
d_call: TRBD1
cdr3_aa: CASSSRTGSTDTQYF
cdr3_nt: TGTGCCAGCAGCTCCAGGACAGGTAGCACAGATACGCAGTATTTT

clone_size: .
j_call: TRBJ1-4
v_call: TRBV30
cdr3_length: 14
d_call: TRBD1
cdr3_aa: CAWSGQGGAEKLFF
cdr3_nt: TGTGCCTGGAGCGGACAGGGCGGCGCGGAAAAACTGTTTTTT

clone_size: .
j_call: TRBJ1-5
v_call: TRBV18
cdr3_length: 15
d_call: TRBD1
cdr3_aa: CASSKDREGNQPQHF
cdr3_nt: TGTGCCAGCTCAAAAGACAGGGAGGGCAATCAGCCCCAGCATTTT

clone_size: .
j_call: TRBJ2-7
v_call: TRBV13
cdr3_length: 15
d_call: .
cdr3_aa: CASSLGQDRGYEQYF
cdr3_nt: TGTGCCAGCAGCTTAGGCCAGGATAGAGGTTACGAGCAGTACTTC

clone_size: .
j_call: TRBJ2-3
v_call: TRBV2
cdr3_length: 15
d_call: .
cdr3_aa: CASSARTFSTDTQYF
cdr3_nt: TGTGCCAGCAGTGCCCGAACATTCAGTACAGATACGCAGTATTTT

clone_size: .
j_call: TRBJ2-2
v_call: TRBV5-1
cdr3_length: 14
d_call: TRBD1
cdr3_aa: CASSLGQGSGELFF
cdr3_nt: TGCGCCAGCAGCTTGGGACAGGGATCCGGGGAGCTGTTTTTT

clone_size: .
j_call: TRBJ1-2
v_call: TRBV6-5
cdr3_length: 12
d_call: .
cdr3_aa: CASRSEVYGYTF
cdr3_nt: TGTGCCAGCCGCTCGGAGGTATATGGCTACACCTTC

clone_size: .
j_call: TRBJ2-6
v_call: TRBV11-1
cdr3_length: 17
d_call: .
cdr3_aa: CASSLVQIRSGANVLTF
cdr3_nt: TGTGCCAGCAGCTTAGTCCAGATTCGCTCTGGGGCCAACGTCCTGACTTTC

clone_size: .
j_call: TRBJ2-1
v_call: TRBV5-1
cdr3_length: 17
d_call: .
cdr3_aa: CASSSHVGRSSYNEQFF
cdr3_nt: TGCGCCAGCAGCTCACACGTAGGGCGGAGCTCCTACAATGAGCAGTTCTTC

clone_size: .
j_call: TRBJ2-7
v_call: TRBV27
cdr3_length: 15
d_call: TRBD2
cdr3_aa: CASSLGGTTRREQYF
cdr3_nt: TGTGCCAGCAGTTTAGGAGGGACTACCCGTCGGGAGCAGTACTTC

clone_size: .
j_call: TRBJ1-1
v_call: TRBV6-5
cdr3_length: 15
d_call: TRBD1
cdr3_aa: CASSYSQGAGTEAFF
cdr3_nt: TGTGCCAGCAGTTACTCGCAGGGGGCGGGCACTGAAGCTTTCTTT

clone_size: .
j_call: TRBJ1-1
v_call: TRBV18
cdr3_length: 15
d_call: .
cdr3_aa: CASSPWRGMNTEAFF
cdr3_nt: TGTGCCAGCTCACCATGGAGGGGTATGAACACTGAAGCTTTCTTT

clone_size: .
j_call: TRBJ2-3
v_call: TRBV29-1
cdr3_length: 14
d_call: .
cdr3_aa: CSVEGWRNTDTQYF
cdr3_nt: TGCAGCGTTGAAGGGTGGCGGAACACAGATACGCAGTATTTT

clone_size: .
j_call: TRBJ1-2
v_call: TRBV11-2
cdr3_length: 15
d_call: .
cdr3_aa: CASSPPPGPNYGYTF
cdr3_nt: TGTGCCAGCAGCCCCCCTCCGGGGCCTAACTATGGCTACACCTTC

clone_size: .
j_call: TRBJ2-2
v_call: TRBV18
cdr3_length: 16
d_call: TRBD1
cdr3_aa: CASSQMTGPNTGELFF
cdr3_nt: TGTGCCAGCTCACAGATGACAGGGCCGAACACCGGGGAGCTGTTTTTT

clone_size: few
j_call: TRBJ1-5
v_call: TRBV2
cdr3_length: 14
d_call: .
cdr3_aa: CASSEGQSNQPQHF
cdr3_nt: TGTGCCAGCAGTGAAGGACAGAGCAATCAGCCCCAGCATTTT

clone_size: .
j_call: TRBJ1-1
v_call: TRBV7-6
cdr3_length: 16
d_call: .
cdr3_aa: CASSLINRRANTEAFF
cdr3_nt: TGTGCCAGCAGCTTAATAAATCGACGGGCGAACACTGAAGCTTTCTTT

clone_size: .
j_call: TRBJ1-2
v_call: TRBV30
cdr3_length: 11
d_call: .
cdr3_aa: CAWMSNYGYTF
cdr3_nt: TGTGCCTGGATGAGTAACTATGGCTACACCTTC

clone_size: .
j_call: TRBJ2-6
v_call: TRBV5-6
cdr3_length: 15
d_call: .
cdr3_aa: CASSLGVSGANVLTF
cdr3_nt: TGTGCCAGCAGCTTGGGTGTCTCTGGGGCCAACGTCCTGACTTTC

clone_size: .
j_call: TRBJ1-5
v_call: TRBV5-1
cdr3_length: 18
d_call: .
cdr3_aa: CASSLGPPGAWSNQPQHF
cdr3_nt: TGCGCCAGCAGCTTGGGTCCGCCTGGGGCCTGGAGCAATCAGCCCCAGCATTTT

clone_size: .
j_call: TRBJ2-2
v_call: TRBV6-1
cdr3_length: 15
d_call: TRBD1
cdr3_aa: CASSRKQGASGELFF
cdr3_nt: TGTGCCAGCAGCAGGAAACAGGGGGCGTCCGGGGAGCTGTTTTTT

clone_size: .
j_call: TRBJ2-7
v_call: TRBV25-1
cdr3_length: 14
d_call: .
cdr3_aa: CASRRHTGRSEQYF
cdr3_nt: TGTGCCAGCAGACGACATACAGGCCGCAGCGAGCAGTACTTC

clone_size: .
j_call: TRBJ1-4
v_call: TRBV18
cdr3_length: 16
d_call: TRBD1
cdr3_aa: CASSPRQGQTNEKLFF
cdr3_nt: TGTGCCAGCTCACCGAGACAGGGACAGACTAATGAAAAACTGTTTTTT

clone_size: .
j_call: TRBJ1-2
v_call: TRBV7-2
cdr3_length: 12
d_call: .
cdr3_aa: CASSSDGYGYTF
cdr3_nt: TGTGCCAGCAGCTCCGACGGTTATGGCTACACCTTC

clone_size: .
j_call: TRBJ1-2
v_call: TRBV11-2
cdr3_length: 14
d_call: .
cdr3_aa: CASSFVAANYGYTF
cdr3_nt: TGTGCCAGCAGCTTTGTGGCAGCAAACTATGGCTACACCTTC

clone_size: .
j_call: TRBJ2-7
v_call: TRBV6-6
cdr3_length: 14
d_call: .
cdr3_aa: CASSPTDPQGEQYF
cdr3_nt: TGTGCCAGCAGTCCGACGGACCCTCAGGGAGAGCAGTACTTC

clone_size: .
j_call: TRBJ2-7
v_call: TRBV7-8
cdr3_length: 17
d_call: TRBD2
cdr3_aa: CASSLASAGGSSYEQYF
cdr3_nt: TGTGCCAGCAGCTTAGCGTCGGCGGGGGGGAGCTCCTACGAGCAGTACTTC

clone_size: once
j_call: TRBJ1-1
v_call: TRBV21-1
cdr3_length: 17
d_call: .
cdr3_aa: CASSNFRDRGRGTEAFF
cdr3_nt: TGTGCCAGCAGCAATTTTCGGGACAGGGGGCGAGGGACTGAAGCTTTCTTT

clone_size: .
j_call: TRBJ2-7
v_call: TRBV27
cdr3_length: 14
d_call: .
cdr3_aa: CASSSQDEDDEQYF
cdr3_nt: TGTGCCAGCAGTTCCCAGGACGAAGACGACGAGCAGTACTTC

clone_size: .
j_call: TRBJ2-1
v_call: TRBV14
cdr3_length: 17
d_call: .
cdr3_aa: CASSQDDWAGAYNEQFF
cdr3_nt: TGTGCCAGCAGCCAAGACGATTGGGCAGGAGCCTACAATGAGCAGTTCTTC

clone_size: .
j_call: TRBJ2-1
v_call: TRBV5-1
cdr3_length: 16
d_call: .
cdr3_aa: CASSLAGQVSYNEQFF
cdr3_nt: TGCGCCAGCAGCTTGGCCGGGCAGGTCTCCTACAATGAGCAGTTCTTC

clone_size: .
j_call: TRBJ2-5
v_call: TRBV18
cdr3_length: 13
d_call: .
cdr3_aa: CASSPLSMQTQYF
cdr3_nt: TGTGCCAGCTCACCCCTGTCTATGCAGACCCAGTACTTC

clone_size: .
j_call: TRBJ2-7
v_call: TRBV11-2
cdr3_length: 13
d_call: .
cdr3_aa: CASSLNGRREQYF
cdr3_nt: TGTGCCAGCAGCTTAAATGGGCGGCGCGAGCAGTACTTC

clone_size: .
j_call: TRBJ2-1
v_call: TRBV7-3
cdr3_length: 18
d_call: TRBD2
cdr3_aa: CASSLTPPTSGGAHEQFF
cdr3_nt: TGTGCCAGCAGCTTAACTCCCCCCACTAGCGGGGGGGCCCATGAGCAGTTCTTC

clone_size: .
j_call: TRBJ2-5
v_call: TRBV7-6
cdr3_length: 14
d_call: .
cdr3_aa: CASSLGARVETQYF
cdr3_nt: TGTGCCAGCAGCTTAGGGGCCAGGGTTGAGACCCAGTACTTC

clone_size: .
j_call: TRBJ1-1
v_call: TRBV6-1
cdr3_length: 15
d_call: .
cdr3_aa: CASSEVNPLNTEAFF
cdr3_nt: TGTGCCAGCAGTGAAGTCAACCCTTTGAACACTGAAGCTTTCTTT

clone_size: .
j_call: TRBJ2-5
v_call: TRBV29-1
cdr3_length: 13
d_call: .
cdr3_aa: CSVKGRAVETQYF
cdr3_nt: TGCAGCGTCAAGGGGCGGGCAGTAGAGACCCAGTACTTC

clone_size: .
j_call: TRBJ1-1
v_call: TRBV14
cdr3_length: 14
d_call: .
cdr3_aa: CASSQEPRGTEAFF
cdr3_nt: TGTGCCAGCAGCCAAGAGCCCCGGGGGACTGAAGCTTTCTTT

clone_size: .
j_call: TRBJ2-1
v_call: TRBV11-3
cdr3_length: 13
d_call: .
cdr3_aa: CASSGDRYNEQFF
cdr3_nt: TGTGCCAGCAGCGGTGACAGGTACAATGAGCAGTTCTTC

clone_size: .
j_call: TRBJ1-2
v_call: TRBV25-1
cdr3_length: 15
d_call: .
cdr3_aa: CASSESGRVDYGYTF
cdr3_nt: TGTGCCAGCAGTGAATCCGGCAGGGTGGATTATGGCTACACCTTC

clone_size: .
j_call: TRBJ1-2
v_call: TRBV21-1
cdr3_length: 15
d_call: .
cdr3_aa: CASSNHPIGTGRGTF
cdr3_nt: TGTGCCAGCAGCAACCATCCGATCGGGACAGGGAGAGGCACCTTC

clone_size: .
j_call: TRBJ2-7
v_call: TRBV14
cdr3_length: 17
d_call: TRBD2
cdr3_aa: CASSQRLAGGYSYEQYF
cdr3_nt: TGTGCCAGCAGCCAACGCCTAGCGGGAGGGTACTCCTACGAGCAGTACTTC

clone_size: .
j_call: TRBJ2-5
v_call: TRBV30
cdr3_length: 14
d_call: .
cdr3_aa: CAWSVGGAEETQYF
cdr3_nt: TGTGCCTGGAGTGTAGGCGGGGCGGAGGAGACCCAGTACTTC

clone_size: .
j_call: TRBJ1-2
v_call: TRBV19
cdr3_length: 13
d_call: .
cdr3_aa: CAATSRVIYGYTF
cdr3_nt: TGTGCCGCGACGTCGAGGGTTATCTATGGCTACACCTTC

clone_size: .
j_call: TRBJ1-4
v_call: TRBV15
cdr3_length: 14
d_call: .
cdr3_aa: CATSRDMRSEKLFF
cdr3_nt: TGTGCCACCAGCAGAGACATGCGGTCTGAAAAACTGTTTTTT

clone_size: .
j_call: TRBJ2-7
v_call: TRBV9
cdr3_length: 13
d_call: .
cdr3_aa: CASSVAPAYEQYF
cdr3_nt: TGTGCCAGCAGCGTAGCCCCCGCCTACGAGCAGTACTTC

clone_size: .
j_call: TRBJ2-2
v_call: TRBV11-2
cdr3_length: 12
d_call: .
cdr3_aa: CASRTNTGELFF
cdr3_nt: TGTGCCAGCCGCACGAACACCGGGGAGCTGTTTTTT

clone_size: .
j_call: TRBJ2-7
v_call: TRBV19
cdr3_length: 15
d_call: .
cdr3_aa: CASSRGQGWAYEQYF
cdr3_nt: TGTGCCAGTAGTAGAGGGCAGGGGTGGGCCTACGAGCAGTACTTC

clone_size: .
j_call: TRBJ2-1
v_call: TRBV11-3
cdr3_length: 15
d_call: TRBD2
cdr3_aa: CASRPAGGPSNEQFF
cdr3_nt: TGTGCCAGCAGACCAGCGGGAGGGCCCTCGAATGAGCAGTTCTTC

clone_size: .
j_call: TRBJ1-5
v_call: TRBV19
cdr3_length: 15
d_call: .
cdr3_aa: CASSIYQGSNQPQHF
cdr3_nt: TGTGCCAGTAGTATTTACCAGGGGAGCAATCAGCCCCAGCATTTT